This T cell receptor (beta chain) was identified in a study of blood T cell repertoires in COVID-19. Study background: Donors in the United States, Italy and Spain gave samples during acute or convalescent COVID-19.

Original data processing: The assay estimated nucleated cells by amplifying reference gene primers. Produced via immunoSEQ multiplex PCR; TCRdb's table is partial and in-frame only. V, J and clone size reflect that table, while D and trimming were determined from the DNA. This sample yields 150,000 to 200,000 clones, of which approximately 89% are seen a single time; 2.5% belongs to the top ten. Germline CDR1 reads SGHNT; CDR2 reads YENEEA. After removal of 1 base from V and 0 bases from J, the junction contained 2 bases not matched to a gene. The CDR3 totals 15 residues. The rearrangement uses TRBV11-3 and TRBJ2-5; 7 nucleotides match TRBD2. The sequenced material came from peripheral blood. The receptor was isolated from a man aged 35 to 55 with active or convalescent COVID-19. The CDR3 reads CASSLGGGNQETQYF. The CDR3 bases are TGTGCCAGCAGCTTAGGCGGGGGAAACCAAGAGACCCAGTACTTC.